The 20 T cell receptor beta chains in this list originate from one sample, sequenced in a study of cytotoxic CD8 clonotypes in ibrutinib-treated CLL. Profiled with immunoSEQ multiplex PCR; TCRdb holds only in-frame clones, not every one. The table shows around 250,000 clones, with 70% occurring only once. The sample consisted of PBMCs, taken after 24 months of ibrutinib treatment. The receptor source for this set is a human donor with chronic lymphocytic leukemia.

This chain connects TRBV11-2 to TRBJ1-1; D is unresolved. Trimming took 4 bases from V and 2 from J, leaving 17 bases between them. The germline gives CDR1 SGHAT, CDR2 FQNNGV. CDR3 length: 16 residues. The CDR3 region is CASSSLRGPVNTEAFF. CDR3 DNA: TGTGCCAGCAGCTCACTCCGAGGTCCAGTCAACACTGAAGCTTTCTTT.

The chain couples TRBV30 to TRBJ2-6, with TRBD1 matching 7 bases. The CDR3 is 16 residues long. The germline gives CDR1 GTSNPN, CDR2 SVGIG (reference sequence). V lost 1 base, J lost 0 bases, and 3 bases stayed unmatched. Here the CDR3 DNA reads TGTGCCTGGAGTGGACAGGGCCACTCTGGGGCCAACGTCCTGACTTTC. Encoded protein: CAWSGQGHSGANVLTF.

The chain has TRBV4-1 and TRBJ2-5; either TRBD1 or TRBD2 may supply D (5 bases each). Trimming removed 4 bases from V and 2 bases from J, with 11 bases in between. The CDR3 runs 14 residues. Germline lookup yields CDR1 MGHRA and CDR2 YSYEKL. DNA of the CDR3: TGCGCCAGCAGCCGACTACAGGAGCAAGAGACCCAGTACTTC. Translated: CASSRLQEQETQYF.

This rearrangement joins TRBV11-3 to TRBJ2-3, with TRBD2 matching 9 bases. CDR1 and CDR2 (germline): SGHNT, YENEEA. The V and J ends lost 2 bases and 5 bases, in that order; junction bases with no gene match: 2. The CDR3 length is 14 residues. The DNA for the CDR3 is TGTGCCAGCAGCTTACGCGGGAGGGTAGATACGCAGTATTTT. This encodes CASSLRGRVDTQYF.

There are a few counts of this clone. The DNA for the CDR3 is TGCGCCAGCAGCCGTCGACCGGAAAACCCTGAAGCTTTCTTT. Encoded protein: CASSRRPENPEAFF. V usage is TRBV5-1 and J usage is TRBJ1-1; no definite D call. Deletions cut 4 bases from V and 6 bases from J, with 16 bases between. CDR1 is SGHRS, CDR2 YFSETQ, per germline. This CDR3 spans 14 amino acids.

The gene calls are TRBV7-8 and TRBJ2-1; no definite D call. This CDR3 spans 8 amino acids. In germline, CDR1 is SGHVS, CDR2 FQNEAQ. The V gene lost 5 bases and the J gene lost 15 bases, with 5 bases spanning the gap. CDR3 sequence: CASSPPFF. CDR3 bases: TGTGCCAGCAGCCCGCCGTTCTTC.

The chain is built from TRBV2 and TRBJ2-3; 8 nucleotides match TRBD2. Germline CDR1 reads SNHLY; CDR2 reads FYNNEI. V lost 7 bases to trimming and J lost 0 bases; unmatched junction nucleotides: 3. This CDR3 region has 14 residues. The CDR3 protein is CASNPSGSTDTQYF. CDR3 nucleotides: TGTGCCAGCAACCCTAGCGGGAGCACAGATACGCAGTATTTT.

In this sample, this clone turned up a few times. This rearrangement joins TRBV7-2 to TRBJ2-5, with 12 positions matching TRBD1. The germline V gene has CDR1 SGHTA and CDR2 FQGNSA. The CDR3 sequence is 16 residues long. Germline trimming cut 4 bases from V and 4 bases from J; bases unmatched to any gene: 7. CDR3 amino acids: CASSSRGQGARETQYF. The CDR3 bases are TGTGCCAGCAGCTCACGGGGACAGGGGGCGCGAGAGACCCAGTACTTC. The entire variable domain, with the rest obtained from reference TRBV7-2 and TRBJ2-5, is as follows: GAGVSQSPSNKVTEKGKDVELRCDPISGHTALYWYRQSLGQGLEFLIYFQGNSAPDKSGLPSDRFSAERTGGSVSTLTIQRTQQEDSAVYLCASSSRGQGARETQYFGPGTRLLVL.

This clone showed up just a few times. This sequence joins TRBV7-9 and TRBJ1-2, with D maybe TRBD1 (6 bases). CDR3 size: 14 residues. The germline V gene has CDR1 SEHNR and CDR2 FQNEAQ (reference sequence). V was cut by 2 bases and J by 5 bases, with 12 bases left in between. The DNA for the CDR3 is TGTGCCAGCAGCTTATCTCCGGACAGATATGGCTACACCTTC. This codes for CASSLSPDRYGYTF.

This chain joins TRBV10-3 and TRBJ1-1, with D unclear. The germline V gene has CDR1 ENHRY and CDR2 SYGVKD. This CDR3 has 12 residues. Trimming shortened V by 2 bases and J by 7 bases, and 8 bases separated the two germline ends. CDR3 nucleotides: TGTGCCATCAGTGAGCGGGGATATGAAGCTTTCTTT. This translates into CAISERGYEAFF.

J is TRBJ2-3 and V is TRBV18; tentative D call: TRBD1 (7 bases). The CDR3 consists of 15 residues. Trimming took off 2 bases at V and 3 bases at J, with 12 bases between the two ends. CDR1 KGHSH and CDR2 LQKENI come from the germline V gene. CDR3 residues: CASSPGAGGTDTQYF. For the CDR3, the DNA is TGTGCCAGCTCACCAGGGGCAGGGGGGACAGATACGCAGTATTTT.

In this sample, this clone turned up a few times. CDR3 in DNA: TGTGCCAGCAGCTTATCAGACAATGAGCAGTTCTTC. This encodes CASSLSDNEQFF. The chain couples TRBV13 to TRBJ2-1; the D is unclear. There are 12 residues in the CDR3. Trimming cost V 2 bases and J 5 bases, with 4 bases left between them. Germline V lookup: CDR1 PRHDT, CDR2 FYEKMQ (reference sequence).

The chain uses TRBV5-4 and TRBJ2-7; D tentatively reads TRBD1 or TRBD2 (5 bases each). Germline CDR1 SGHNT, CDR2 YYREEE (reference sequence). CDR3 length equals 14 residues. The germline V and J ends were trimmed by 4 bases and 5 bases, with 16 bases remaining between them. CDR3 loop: CASSQQVGVHEQYF. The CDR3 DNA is TGTGCCAGCAGCCAACAGGTGGGGGTCCACGAGCAGTACTTC.

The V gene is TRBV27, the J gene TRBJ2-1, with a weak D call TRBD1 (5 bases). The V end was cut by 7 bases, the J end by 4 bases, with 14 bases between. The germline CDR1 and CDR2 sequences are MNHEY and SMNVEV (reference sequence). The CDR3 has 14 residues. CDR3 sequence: CASKGLVEYNEQFF. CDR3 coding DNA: TGTGCCAGCAAGGGGCTAGTAGAATACAATGAGCAGTTCTTC.

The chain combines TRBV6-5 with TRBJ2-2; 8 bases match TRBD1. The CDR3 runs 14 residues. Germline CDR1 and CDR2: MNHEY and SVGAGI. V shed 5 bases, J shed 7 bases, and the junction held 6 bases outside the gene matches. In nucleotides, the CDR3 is TGTGCCAGCAGTAAGCAGGGGGCCGGCGGGGAGCTGTTTTTT. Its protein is CASSKQGAGGELFF.

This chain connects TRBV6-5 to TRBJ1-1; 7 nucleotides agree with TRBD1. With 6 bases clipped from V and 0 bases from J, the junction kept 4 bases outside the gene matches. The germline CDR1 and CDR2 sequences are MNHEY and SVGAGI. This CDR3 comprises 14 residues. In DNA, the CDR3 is TGTGCCAGCAGACTCGGGACAGTGAACACTGAAGCTTTCTTT. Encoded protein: CASRLGTVNTEAFF.

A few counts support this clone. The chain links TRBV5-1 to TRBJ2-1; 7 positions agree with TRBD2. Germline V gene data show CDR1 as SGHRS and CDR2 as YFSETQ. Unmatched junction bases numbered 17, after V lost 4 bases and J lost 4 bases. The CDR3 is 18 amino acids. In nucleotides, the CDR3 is TGCGCCAGCAGCCACATTCCGGGAGGCGCGATTGGATACAATGAGCAGTTCTTC. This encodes CASSHIPGGAIGYNEQFF.

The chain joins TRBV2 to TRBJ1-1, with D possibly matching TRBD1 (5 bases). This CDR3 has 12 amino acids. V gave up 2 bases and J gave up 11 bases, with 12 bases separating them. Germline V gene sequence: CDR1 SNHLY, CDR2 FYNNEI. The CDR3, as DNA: TGTGCCAGCAGTGAACGGGCAGGGAACGCTTTCTTT. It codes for CASSERAGNAFF.

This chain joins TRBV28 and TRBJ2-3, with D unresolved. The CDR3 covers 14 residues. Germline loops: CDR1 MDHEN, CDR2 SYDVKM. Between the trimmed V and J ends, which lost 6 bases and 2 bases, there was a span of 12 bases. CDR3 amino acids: CASSKGFTTDTQYF. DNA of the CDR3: TGTGCCAGCAGCAAGGGCTTCACCACAGATACGCAGTATTTT.

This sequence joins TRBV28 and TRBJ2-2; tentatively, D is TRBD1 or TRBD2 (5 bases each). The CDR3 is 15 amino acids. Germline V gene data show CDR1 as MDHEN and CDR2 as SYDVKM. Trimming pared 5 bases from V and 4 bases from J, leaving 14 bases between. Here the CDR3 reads CASSTPGRATGELFF. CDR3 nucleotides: TGTGCCAGCAGTACCCCGGGACGGGCCACCGGGGAGCTGTTTTTT.